A selection of T cell receptor beta chains follows, all from one sample in a study of identical twins. TCRdb reanalysed the 5' RACE reads using MiXCR and keeps one entry per CDR3 protein. Among 700,000 or so distinct CDR3 sequences, 21% were seen once, and the ten largest hold 4.3%. The sample was also linked to a second study, of T cells expressing NK-cell markers.

Material for sequencing was PBMCs. The receptor set was obtained from a woman aged 18-35 years in good health. CDR3s include the opening cysteine and the closing phenylalanine or tryptophan. Each record gives: CDR3 DNA, CDR3 protein, J gene, D gene, clone size, V gene. D genes are given only for firm matches. Size values are once, few and many counts, or a class for expanded clones, and some rows have none.

DNA: TGTGCCAGCAGCTTAGACCCGACCAAAAACATTCAGTACTTC
CDR3: CASSLDPTKNIQYF
J: TRBJ2-4
D: -
size: once
V: TRBV7-9

DNA: TGCGCCAGCAGCCTTCTCAGGGAGGCTGAGCAGTTCTTC
CDR3: CASSLLREAEQFF
J: TRBJ2-1
D: -
size: -
V: TRBV5-1

DNA: TGTGCCAGCAGCTTAGGCTCCCACTCACTTTATACGCAGTATTTT
CDR3: CASSLGSHSLYTQYF
J: TRBJ2-3
D: -
size: many
V: TRBV14

DNA: TGTGCCAGCAGCTTACCACGAGGGGGCGCGAACACCGGGGAGCTGTTTTTT
CDR3: CASSLPRGGANTGELFF
J: TRBJ2-2
D: TRBD1
size: -
V: TRBV11-2

DNA: TGTGCCAGTACTAGCGACCCCTACGAGCAGTACTTC
CDR3: CASTSDPYEQYF
J: TRBJ2-7
D: TRBD2
size: -
V: TRBV6-2/TRBV6-3

DNA: TGTGCCAGCAGCTTGGGTTGGACAGGCCATAGCGGGCAGTACAATGAGCAGTTCTTC
CDR3: CASSLGWTGHSGQYNEQFF
J: TRBJ2-1
D: -
size: once
V: TRBV5-6

DNA: TGTGCCAGCAGTCAGACCTCCTATAATTCACCCCTCCACTTT
CDR3: CASSQTSYNSPLHF
J: TRBJ1-6
D: -
size: many
V: TRBV12-3/TRBV12-4

DNA: TGCGCCAGCAGCTTGGAAGGGGCGGGTTCCTACAATGAGCAGTTCTTC
CDR3: CASSLEGAGSYNEQFF
J: TRBJ2-1
D: -
size: many
V: TRBV5-1

DNA: TGTGCCAGCAGCTTATATCCCAGACAGATTATGAACACCGGGGAGCTGTTTTTT
CDR3: CASSLYPRQIMNTGELFF
J: TRBJ2-2
D: -
size: -
V: TRBV7-3

DNA: TGCAGTGCTTCCGGATCGACTAGCGGATCCTACAATGAGCAGTTCTTC
CDR3: CSASGSTSGSYNEQFF
J: TRBJ2-1
D: TRBD2
size: few
V: TRBV20-1

DNA: TGTGCCAGCAGCTTGGCCTGGGCGGGGGTCCTCAATGAGCAGTTCTTC
CDR3: CASSLAWAGVLNEQFF
J: TRBJ2-1
D: TRBD2
size: -
V: TRBV5-4

DNA: TGTGCCAGCAGCTCGAAGACAGATTTTAACACTGAAGCTTTCTTT
CDR3: CASSSKTDFNTEAFF
J: TRBJ1-1
D: -
size: -
V: TRBV5-4

DNA: TGCGCCAGCAGCGTGGATATTCAGAGCTCTGGAAACACCATATATTTT
CDR3: CASSVDIQSSGNTIYF
J: TRBJ1-3
D: -
size: few
V: TRBV5-1

DNA: TGTGCCAGCAGTCCCCTAAGGGGAGCGGAGACCCAGTACTTC
CDR3: CASSPLRGAETQYF
J: TRBJ2-5
D: -
size: -
V: TRBV27

DNA: TGTGCCAGCAGTTACCCCCCCCCGAGCGGGAGCGGGTCCTTGCAAGAGACCCAGTACTTC
CDR3: CASSYPPPSGSGSLQETQYF
J: TRBJ2-5
D: TRBD2
size: -
V: TRBV28

DNA: TGTGCCAGCAGTTACTCGTTGGGAGGCGTGGATGAGCAGTTCTTC
CDR3: CASSYSLGGVDEQFF
J: TRBJ2-1
D: -
size: few
V: TRBV6-5

DNA: TGTGCCAGCGGCCCAGGGAGCTTCGGCGAGCAGTACTTC
CDR3: CASGPGSFGEQYF
J: TRBJ2-7
D: -
size: -
V: TRBV5-6

DNA: TGCAGCGTTGAAAGACGGTCGAACTGGAATGAGCAGTTCTTC
CDR3: CSVERRSNWNEQFF
J: TRBJ2-1
D: -
size: -
V: TRBV29-1

DNA: TGCAGTGCTAGAGATTTCCGGGACTCCAGCTATGGCTACACCTTC
CDR3: CSARDFRDSSYGYTF
J: TRBJ1-2
D: -
size: -
V: TRBV20-1

DNA: TGCGCCAGCACCACACTTCCCGGGACAGGGCCCTCCGAGCAGTACTTC
CDR3: CASTTLPGTGPSEQYF
J: TRBJ2-7
D: TRBD1
size: few
V: TRBV5-1

DNA: TGTGCCAGCAGTTATTTTAGTACCTCGAGGGGCAATGAGCAGTTCTTC
CDR3: CASSYFSTSRGNEQFF
J: TRBJ2-1
D: -
size: -
V: TRBV6-2/TRBV6-3

DNA: TGCAGCGTTGGATTAGGGACTAGTTACAATGAGCAGTTCTTC
CDR3: CSVGLGTSYNEQFF
J: TRBJ2-1
D: TRBD2
size: few
V: TRBV29-1

DNA: TGTGCCAGCAGTTCTCTCAATGAGCAGTTCTTC
CDR3: CASSSLNEQFF
J: TRBJ2-1
D: -
size: many
V: TRBV12-3/TRBV12-4

DNA: TGTGCCAGCGGGTTGGATGAGCAGTTCTTC
CDR3: CASGLDEQFF
J: TRBJ2-1
D: -
size: -
V: TRBV6-5

DNA: TGCAGTGCTATTGACGGGGGGGCGGTCGGGGAGCTGTTTTTT
CDR3: CSAIDGGAVGELFF
J: TRBJ2-2
D: TRBD2
size: -
V: TRBV20-1

DNA: TGTGCCAGCAGCTCACAGACAGGGAGATCCACTGAAGCTTTCTTT
CDR3: CASSSQTGRSTEAFF
J: TRBJ1-1
D: TRBD1
size: -
V: TRBV7-8